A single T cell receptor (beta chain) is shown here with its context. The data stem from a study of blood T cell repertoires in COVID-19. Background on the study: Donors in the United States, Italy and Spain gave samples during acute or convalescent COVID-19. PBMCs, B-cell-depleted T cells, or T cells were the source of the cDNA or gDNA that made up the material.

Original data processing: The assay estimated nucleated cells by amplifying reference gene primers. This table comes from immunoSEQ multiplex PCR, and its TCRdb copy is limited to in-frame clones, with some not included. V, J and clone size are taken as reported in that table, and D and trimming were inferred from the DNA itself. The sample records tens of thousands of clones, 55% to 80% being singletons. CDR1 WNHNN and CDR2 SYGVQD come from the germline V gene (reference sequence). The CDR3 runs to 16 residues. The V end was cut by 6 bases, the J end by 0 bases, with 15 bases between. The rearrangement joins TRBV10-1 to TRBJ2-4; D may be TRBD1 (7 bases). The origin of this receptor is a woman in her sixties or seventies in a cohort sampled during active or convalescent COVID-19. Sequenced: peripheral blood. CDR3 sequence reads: CASRKGGGLAKNIQYF. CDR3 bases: TGCGCCAGCAGGAAAGGAGGGGGCCTAGCCAAAAACATTCAGTACTTC.